These 22 T cell receptor beta chains share one sample of origin, sequenced in a study of blood T cells in healthy people across ages. Primers used in a second PCR of roughly 7 to 11 cycles were a sample-barcoded 5' primer and a J-beta primer mix. TCRdb independently ran MiXCR on the 5' RACE reads; one entry per CDR3 protein. The sample carries 870,000 or so distinct CDR3 sequences, under 35% recorded once. The sequencing input was blood. The receptors were gathered from a woman aged 80 or over in good health.

A note on this clonotype: One end of the junction is discordant with germline, which a read error may explain. The V and J genes are TRBV6-1 and TRBJ1-5, with a possible D match to TRBD1 (5 bases). Germline-derived CDR1 and CDR2 are MNHNS and SASEGT. The CDR3 covers 17 residues. The CDR3, as DNA: TGTGCCAGCGGTGAAAGGGTGGAGGGGTATAGCAATCAGCCCCAGCATTTT. Its protein is CASGERVEGYSNQPQHF.

This clonotype occurred many times. This chain uses TRBV2 with TRBJ2-1, with D perhaps matching TRBD1 (6 bases). Germline lookup yields CDR1 SNHLY and CDR2 FYNNEI. The CDR3 loop spans 14 amino acids. V lost 8 bases and J 7 bases, leaving 18 bases between the germline ends. CDR3 protein: CASRPSPGENEQFF. DNA for the CDR3: TGTGCCAGCCGGCCCTCCCCAGGGGAGAATGAGCAGTTCTTC.

Of note for this clonotype: A much larger clone lies one base from this, so it may be a read error. The chain carries TRBV12-3 or TRBV12-4 and TRBJ1-1; D not resolved. The V end was cut by 7 bases, the J end by 6 bases, with 15 bases between. This CDR3 comprises 13 residues. This CDR3 is CASTVYSGAEAFF. CDR3 DNA: TGTGCCAGCACCGTGTACTCAGGCGCTGAAGCTTTCTTT.

A few counts support this clonotype. The J gene is TRBJ1-1, the V gene TRBV12-3 or TRBV12-4; unclear D gene. V was clipped by 3 bases and J by 3 bases, with 17 bases between them. The CDR3 has 16 residues. This chain's CDR3 is CASSFEPLYRDTEAFF. DNA of the CDR3: TGTGCCAGCAGTTTTGAACCCTTGTACAGAGACACTGAAGCTTTCTTT.

This clonotype has a count of ten or more. The chain links TRBV4-3 to TRBJ2-3; D is uncertain. Germline CDR1 LGHNA, CDR2 YSLEER. The CDR3 length is 14 residues. V lost 2 bases and J lost 2, with 8 bases in between. This CDR3 reads CASSQRRPTDTQYF. The DNA for the CDR3 is TGCGCCAGCAGCCAACGACGGCCCACAGATACGCAGTATTTT.

This clonotype showed up just once. Being one base from a much bigger clone, this may be a read error. The rearrangement links TRBV6-1 to TRBJ2-3; D gene ambiguous. V lost 6 bases and J 2 bases, leaving 24 bases between the germline ends. CDR1 and CDR2 (germline): MNHNS, SASEGT. This CDR3 spans 18 amino acids. The CDR3 nucleotides read TGTGCCAGCAGCACCCGCGTAGGCCTAGTGGTACTCACAGATACGCAGTATTTT. This codes for CASSTRVGLVVLTDTQYF.

The count of this clonotype is one. This rearrangement joins TRBV5-1 to TRBJ2-7; 9 nucleotides align to TRBD2. Per germline, CDR1 SGHRS and CDR2 YFSETQ. The CDR3 runs 16 residues. V lost 0 bases, J lost 7 bases, and 11 bases stayed unmatched. This CDR3 reads CASSLGLAGFRNEQYF. DNA of the CDR3: TGCGCCAGCAGCTTGGGCCTAGCGGGGTTTCGGAATGAGCAGTACTTC.

This clonotype has at least ten counts. CDR3 sequence: CASSLEALAGIPPETQYF. Here the CDR3 DNA reads TGTGCCAGCAGTTTAGAGGCACTAGCGGGGATCCCTCCAGAGACCCAGTACTTC. This chain links TRBV12-3 or TRBV12-4 with TRBJ2-5, with 10 bases fitting TRBD2. The CDR3 contains 18 residues. The trim removed 1 base at V and 4 bases at J, leaving 12 bases unmatched.

In this sample, this clonotype turned up a few times. The chain is built from TRBV18 and TRBJ2-2; possible D gene TRBD2, 7 bases. CDR3 size: 14 residues. Germline CDR1 is KGHSH and CDR2 is LQKENI. V was trimmed by 9 bases and J by 0 bases, leaving 11 bases between them. The DNA for the CDR3 is TGTGCCAGTGTCGGGGGGCCGAACACCGGGGAGCTGTTTTTT. It specifies CASVGGPNTGELFF.

This clonotype was detected ten times or more. The chain combines TRBV6-5 with TRBJ2-1; no clear D. CDR3 size: 15 residues. Germline loops: CDR1 MNHEY, CDR2 SVGAGI. Trimming shortened V by 6 bases and J by 0 bases, and 12 bases separated the two germline ends. The CDR3 DNA reads TGTGCCAGCAGGGCATTTTCCGACTCCTACAATGAGCAGTTCTTC. It yields the protein CASRAFSDSYNEQFF.

This clonotype was picked up a small number of times. V is TRBV7-9 and J is TRBJ1-2; D gene ambiguous. V lost 9 bases, J lost 1 base, and 9 bases lay in between. The CDR3 is 12 residues long. Germline V gene sequence: CDR1 SEHNR, CDR2 FQNEAQ (reference sequence). The CDR3 protein is CARVQNNYGYTF. CDR3 DNA sequence: TGTGCCAGAGTCCAAAATAACTATGGCTACACCTTC.

This clonotype has ten or more counts. The chain joins TRBV12-3 or TRBV12-4 to TRBJ1-5; possible D gene TRBD1, 6 bases. Trimming removed 5 bases from V and 0 bases from J, with 14 bases in between. CDR3 length: 16 residues. The CDR3 bases are TGTGCCAGCAGTAAGGGGGGTAGATTTAGCAATCAGCCCCAGCATTTT. It specifies CASSKGGRFSNQPQHF.

The V gene is TRBV29-1, the J gene TRBJ1-1; D possibly corresponds to TRBD1 (6 bases). Germline V gene sequence: CDR1 SQVTM, CDR2 ANQGSEA. The CDR3 covers 13 residues. The ends were cut back, 8 bases at V and 1 base at J, with 14 bases in the middle. The CDR3 region is CSTTQGPNTEAFF. CDR3 DNA: TGCAGCACTACACAGGGACCGAACACTGAAGCTTTCTTT.

This clonotype was counted many times. The chain recombines TRBV4-2 with TRBJ2-5; 13 bases are a match to TRBD2. Germline trimming cut 4 bases from V and 5 bases from J; bases unmatched to any gene: 4. Germline V gene sequence: CDR1 LGHNA, CDR2 YNFKEQ. This CDR3 has 15 residues. The CDR3 DNA follows: TGTGCCAGCAGCCTTACACTAGCGGGGGGGGAGACCCAGTACTTC. Its protein is CASSLTLAGGETQYF.

This clonotype was detected ten times or more. V and J are TRBV10-1 and TRBJ2-5, with D maybe TRBD2 (6 bases). The germline gives CDR1 WNHNN, CDR2 SYGVQD (reference sequence). This CDR3 contains 13 residues. Trimming pared 7 bases from V and 5 bases from J, leaving 14 bases between. CDR3 nucleotide sequence: TGCGCCAGCACCCGGGGGTCGGGGGAGACCCAGTACTTC. Translated, it gives CASTRGSGETQYF.

Regarding this clonotype: This may be a read error, as it is one base from a much larger clone. The J gene is TRBJ2-7, the V gene TRBV12-3 or TRBV12-4, with D possibly TRBD2 on 6 matching bases. The CDR3 runs 13 residues. The V end lost 6 bases, the J end lost 7 bases, and 16 bases lay between the germline ends. The CDR3, as DNA: TGTGCCAGCAGAATTAGCGGCGACAATGAGCAGTACTTC. This translates into CASRISGDNEQYF.

The table lists this clonotype with many counts. The chain recombines TRBV10-3 with TRBJ1-6, with D hard to call. The V gene lost 2 bases and the J gene lost 10 bases, with 6 bases spanning the gap. The germline gives CDR1 ENHRY, CDR2 SYGVKD. The CDR3 length is 12 residues. This CDR3 is CAISEQDSPLHF. The CDR3 region has the DNA TGTGCCATCAGTGAGCAAGACTCACCCCTCCACTTT.

Concerning this clonotype: With a much larger clone just one base away, this may be a read error. The V and J genes are TRBV7-9 and TRBJ2-3; a weak D match, TRBD2 (5 bases). CDR1 and CDR2 (germline): SEHNR, FQNEAQ (reference sequence). The ends were cut back, 5 bases at V and 6 bases at J, with 15 bases in the middle. The CDR3 is 14 residues long. DNA of the CDR3: TGTGCCAGCAGCCGCAGCGGCGGTTGTGATACGCAGTATTTT. Protein: CASSRSGGCDTQYF.

In this sample, this clonotype turned up a few times. Possible read error: a much larger clone is one base away. V and J are TRBV7-2 and TRBJ1-2; D perhaps matches TRBD1 (6 bases). The CDR3 spans 13 residues. Germline V gene lookup returns CDR1 SGHTA and CDR2 FQGNSA. Trimming removed 1 base from V and 6 bases from J, with 9 bases in between. The CDR3 reads CASSLDREHGYTF. The DNA for the CDR3 is TGTGCCAGCAGCTTAGACAGGGAGCATGGCTACACCTTC.

The sample holds many counts of this clonotype. This rearrangement joins TRBV20-1 to TRBJ1-2; 9 bases align to TRBD1. J gave up 7 bases and V 6 bases, and 3 bases lay outside the gene matches. Germline CDR1 and CDR2: DFQATT and SNEGSKA (reference sequence). This CDR3 region has 11 residues. DNA of the CDR3: TGCAGTGCACAGGGGGCGGTTGGCTACACCTTC. Its translation: CSAQGAVGYTF.

In this sample, this clonotype turned up many times. The chain links TRBV5-1 to TRBJ2-1; D remains unclear. Trimming took off 4 bases at V and 1 base at J, with 15 bases between the two ends. CDR1 SGHRS and CDR2 YFSETQ come from the germline V gene. CDR3 length: 16 amino acids. CDR3 protein: CASSELVDGSYNEQFF. The CDR3 region has the DNA TGCGCCAGCAGCGAGTTGGTCGATGGTTCCTACAATGAGCAGTTCTTC.

The CDR3: CASSLEPSLAGRYNEQYF. Here the CDR3 DNA reads TGTGCCAGCAGCTTGGAGCCGTCCTTAGCGGGGCGGTACAATGAGCAGTACTTC. This rearrangement joins TRBV5-5 to TRBJ2-7, with 8 bases aligning to TRBD2. The CDR3 has 18 residues. From germline, CDR1 is SGHKS and CDR2 YYEKEE (reference sequence). V was clipped by 0 bases and J by 7 bases; unmatched bases: 18.